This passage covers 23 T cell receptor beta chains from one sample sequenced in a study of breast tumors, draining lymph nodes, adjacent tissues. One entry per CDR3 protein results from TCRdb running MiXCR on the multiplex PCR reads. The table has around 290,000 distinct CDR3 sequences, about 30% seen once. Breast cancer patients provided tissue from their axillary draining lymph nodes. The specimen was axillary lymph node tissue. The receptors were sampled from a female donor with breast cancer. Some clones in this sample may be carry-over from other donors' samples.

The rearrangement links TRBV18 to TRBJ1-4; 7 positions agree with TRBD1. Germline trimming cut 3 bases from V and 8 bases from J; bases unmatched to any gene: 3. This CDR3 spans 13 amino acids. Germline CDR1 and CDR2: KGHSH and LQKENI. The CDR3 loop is CASSPRGGEKLFF. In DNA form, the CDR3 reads TGTGCCAGCTCACCGAGAGGGGGCGAAAAACTGTTTTTT.

CDR3 DNA: TGCAGTGCTAGGTCCTTAGCGGGCCGGGAGCTGTTTTTT. Protein product: CSARSLAGRELFF. The J gene is TRBJ2-2, the V gene TRBV20-1; 7 bases line up with TRBD2. The CDR3 loop spans 13 amino acids. V gave up 3 bases and J gave up 9 bases; unmatched junction bases: 7. Germline CDR1 DFQATT, CDR2 SNEGSKA (reference sequence).

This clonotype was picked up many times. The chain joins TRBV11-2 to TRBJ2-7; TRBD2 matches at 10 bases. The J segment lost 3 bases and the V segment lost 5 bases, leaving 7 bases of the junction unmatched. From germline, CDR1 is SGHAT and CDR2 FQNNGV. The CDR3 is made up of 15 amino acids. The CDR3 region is CASSTRASGSYEQYF. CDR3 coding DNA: TGTGCCAGCAGCACCCGGGCTAGCGGGAGCTACGAGCAGTACTTC.

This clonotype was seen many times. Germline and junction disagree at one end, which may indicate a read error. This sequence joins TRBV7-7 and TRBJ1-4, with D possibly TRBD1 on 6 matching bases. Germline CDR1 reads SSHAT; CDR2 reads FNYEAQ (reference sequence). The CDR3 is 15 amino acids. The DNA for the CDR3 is TGTGCTAGCAGCTTAGAGGCAGGGGAAAATGAAAAACTGTTTTTT. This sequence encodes CASSLEAGENEKLFF.

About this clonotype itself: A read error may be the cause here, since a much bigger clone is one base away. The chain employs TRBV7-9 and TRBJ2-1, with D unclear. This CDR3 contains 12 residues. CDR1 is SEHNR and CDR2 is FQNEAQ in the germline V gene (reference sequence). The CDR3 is CAGSSTLVEQFF. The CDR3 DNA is TGTGCCGGCAGCTCCACTCTGGTAGAGCAGTTCTTC.

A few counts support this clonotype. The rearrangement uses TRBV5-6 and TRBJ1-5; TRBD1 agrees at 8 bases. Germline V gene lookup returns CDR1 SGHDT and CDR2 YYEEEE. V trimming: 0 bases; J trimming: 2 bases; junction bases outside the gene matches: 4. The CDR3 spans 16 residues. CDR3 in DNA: TGTGCCAGCAGCTTGGCACAGGGGGGGCGCAATCAGCCCCAGCATTTT. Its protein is CASSLAQGGRNQPQHF.

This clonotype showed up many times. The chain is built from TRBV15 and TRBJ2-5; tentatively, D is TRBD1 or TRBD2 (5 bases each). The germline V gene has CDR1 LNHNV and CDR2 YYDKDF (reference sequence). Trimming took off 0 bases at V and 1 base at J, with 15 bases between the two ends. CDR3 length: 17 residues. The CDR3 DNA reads TGTGCCACCAGCAGAGATCTGGGGGTCCGATCCCAAGAGACCCAGTACTTC. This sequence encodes CATSRDLGVRSQETQYF.

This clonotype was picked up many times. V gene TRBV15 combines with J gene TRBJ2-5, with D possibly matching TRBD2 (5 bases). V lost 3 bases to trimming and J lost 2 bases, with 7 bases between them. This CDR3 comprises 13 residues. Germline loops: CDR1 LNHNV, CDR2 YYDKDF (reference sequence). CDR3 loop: CATSSGIQETQYF. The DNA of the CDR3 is TGTGCCACCAGCAGCGGGATTCAAGAGACCCAGTACTTC.

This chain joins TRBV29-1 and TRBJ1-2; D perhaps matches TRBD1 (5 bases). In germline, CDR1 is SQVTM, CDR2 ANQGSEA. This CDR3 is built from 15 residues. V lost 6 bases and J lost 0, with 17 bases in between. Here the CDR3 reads CSVMRGDGANYGYTF. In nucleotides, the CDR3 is TGCAGCGTGATGCGAGGGGACGGAGCTAACTATGGCTACACCTTC.

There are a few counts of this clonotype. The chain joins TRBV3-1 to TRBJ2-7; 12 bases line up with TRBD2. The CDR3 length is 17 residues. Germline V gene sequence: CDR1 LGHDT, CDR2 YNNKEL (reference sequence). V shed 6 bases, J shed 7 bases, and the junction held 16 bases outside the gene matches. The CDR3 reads CASSLFLGTSGLGEQYF. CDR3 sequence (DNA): TGTGCCAGCAGTCTTTTTCTCGGGACTAGCGGGTTGGGTGAGCAGTACTTC.

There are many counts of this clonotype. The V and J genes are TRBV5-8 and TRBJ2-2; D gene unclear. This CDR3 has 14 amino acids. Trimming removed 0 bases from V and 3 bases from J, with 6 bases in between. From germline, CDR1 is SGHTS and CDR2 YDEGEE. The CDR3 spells CASSLGLYTGELFF. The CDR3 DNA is TGTGCCAGCAGCTTGGGACTTTACACCGGGGAGCTGTTTTTT.

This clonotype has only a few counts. CDR3 DNA sequence: TGTGCCAGCAGTGATTTTATGGGGACAGGATTAACAACTAATGAAAAACTGTTTTTT. Translated: CASSDFMGTGLTTNEKLFF. The chain uses TRBV6-4 and TRBJ1-4; 8 positions agree with TRBD1. CDR1 is MRHNA, CDR2 SNTAGT, per germline. The CDR3 length is 19 residues. Germline trimming cut 3 bases from V and 0 bases from J; bases unmatched to any gene: 12.

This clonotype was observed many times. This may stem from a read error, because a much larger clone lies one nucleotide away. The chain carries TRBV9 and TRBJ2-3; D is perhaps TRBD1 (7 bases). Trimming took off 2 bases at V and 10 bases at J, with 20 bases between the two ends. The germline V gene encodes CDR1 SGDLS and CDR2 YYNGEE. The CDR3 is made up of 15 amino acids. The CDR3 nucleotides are TGTGCCAGCAGCGTGGAGGGACAGCTGGCGAATGCGCAGTATTTT. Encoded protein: CASSVEGQLANAQYF. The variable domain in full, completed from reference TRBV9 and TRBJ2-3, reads DSGVTQTPKHLITATGQRVTLRCSPRSGDLSVYWYQQSLDQGLQFLIQYYNGEERAKGNILERFSAQQFPDLHSELNLSSLELGDSALYFCASSVEGQLANAQYFGPGTRLTVL.

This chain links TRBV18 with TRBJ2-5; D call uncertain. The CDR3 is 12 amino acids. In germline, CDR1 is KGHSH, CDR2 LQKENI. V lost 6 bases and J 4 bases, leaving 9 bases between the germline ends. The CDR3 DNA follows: TGTGCCAGCTCCTCGAGGCCAGAGACCCAGTACTTC. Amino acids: CASSSRPETQYF.

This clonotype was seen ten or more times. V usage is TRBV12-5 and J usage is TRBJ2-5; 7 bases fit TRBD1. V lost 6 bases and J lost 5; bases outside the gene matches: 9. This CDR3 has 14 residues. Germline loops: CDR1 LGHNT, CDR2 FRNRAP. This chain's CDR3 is CASGRSTGPETQYF. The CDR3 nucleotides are TGTGCTAGTGGGAGGTCGACAGGGCCCGAGACCCAGTACTTC. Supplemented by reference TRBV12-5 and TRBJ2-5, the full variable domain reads DARVTQTPRHKVTEMGQEVTMRCQPILGHNTVFWYRQTMMQGLELLAYFRNRAPLDDSGMPKDRFSAEMPDATLATLKIQPSEPRDSAVYFCASGRSTGPETQYFGPGTRLLVL.

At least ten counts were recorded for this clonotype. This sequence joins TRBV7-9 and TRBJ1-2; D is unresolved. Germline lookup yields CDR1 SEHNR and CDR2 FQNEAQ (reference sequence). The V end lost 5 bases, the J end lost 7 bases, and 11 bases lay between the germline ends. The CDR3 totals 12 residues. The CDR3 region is CASSLEGLGYTF. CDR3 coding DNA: TGTGCCAGCAGCCTGGAGGGCCTTGGCTACACCTTC. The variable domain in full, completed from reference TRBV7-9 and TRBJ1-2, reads DTGVSQNPRHKITKRGQNVTFRCDPISEHNRLYWYRQTLGQGPEFLTYFQNEAQLEKSRLLSDRFSAERPKGSFSTLEIQRTEQGDSAMYLCASSLEGLGYTFGSGTRLTVV.

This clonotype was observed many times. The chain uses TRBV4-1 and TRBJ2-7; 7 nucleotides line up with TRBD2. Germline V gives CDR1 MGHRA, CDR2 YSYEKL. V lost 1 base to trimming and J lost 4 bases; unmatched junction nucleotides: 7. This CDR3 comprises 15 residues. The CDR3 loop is CASSQAAGEGYEQYF. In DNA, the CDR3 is TGCGCCAGCAGCCAAGCGGCGGGAGAGGGGTACGAGCAGTACTTC.

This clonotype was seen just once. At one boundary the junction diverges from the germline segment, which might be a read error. CDR3 sequence: CASSEETGNQETQYF. CDR3 in DNA: TGTGCCAGCAGCGAAGAAACAGGGAACCAAGAGACCCAGTACTTC. The chain employs TRBV2 and TRBJ2-5; possible D gene TRBD1, 6 bases. Germline CDR1 SNHLY, CDR2 FYNNEI. The CDR3 runs to 15 residues.

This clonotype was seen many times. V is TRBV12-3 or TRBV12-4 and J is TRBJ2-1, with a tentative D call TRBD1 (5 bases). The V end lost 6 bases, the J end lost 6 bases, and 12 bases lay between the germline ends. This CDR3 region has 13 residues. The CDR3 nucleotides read TGTGCCAGCAGACAGGAGTACGCCAATGAGCAGTTCTTC. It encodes CASRQEYANEQFF.

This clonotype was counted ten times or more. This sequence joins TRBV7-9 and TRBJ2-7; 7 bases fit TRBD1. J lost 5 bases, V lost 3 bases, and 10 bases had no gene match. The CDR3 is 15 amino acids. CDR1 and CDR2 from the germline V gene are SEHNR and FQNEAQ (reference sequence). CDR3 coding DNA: TGTGCCAGCAGCTTGCTCGGACAGGTCGGTGACGAGCAGTACTTC. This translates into CASSLLGQVGDEQYF.

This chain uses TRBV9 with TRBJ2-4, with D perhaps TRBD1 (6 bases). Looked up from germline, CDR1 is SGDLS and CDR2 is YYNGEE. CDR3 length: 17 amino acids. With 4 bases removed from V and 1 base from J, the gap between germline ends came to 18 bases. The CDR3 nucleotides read TGTGCCAGCAGCCCCTCCCCCGGGCAGGGGGCCAAAAACATTCAGTACTTC. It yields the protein CASSPSPGQGAKNIQYF. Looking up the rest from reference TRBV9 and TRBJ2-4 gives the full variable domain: DSGVTQTPKHLITATGQRVTLRCSPRSGDLSVYWYQQSLDQGLQFLIQYYNGEERAKGNILERFSAQQFPDLHSELNLSSLELGDSALYFCASSPSPGQGAKNIQYFGAGTRLSVL.

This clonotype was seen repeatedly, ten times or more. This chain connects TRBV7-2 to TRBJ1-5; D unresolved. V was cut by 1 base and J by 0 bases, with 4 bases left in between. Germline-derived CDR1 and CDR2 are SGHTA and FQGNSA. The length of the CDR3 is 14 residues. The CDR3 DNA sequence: TGTGCCAGCAGCTTAGTGGCTAGCAATCAGCCCCAGCATTTT. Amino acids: CASSLVASNQPQHF. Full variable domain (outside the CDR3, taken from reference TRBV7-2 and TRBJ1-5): GAGVSQSPSNKVTEKGKDVELRCDPISGHTALYWYRQSLGQGLEFLIYFQGNSAPDKSGLPSDRFSAERTGGSVSTLTIQRTQQEDSAVYLCASSLVASNQPQHFGDGTRLSIL.

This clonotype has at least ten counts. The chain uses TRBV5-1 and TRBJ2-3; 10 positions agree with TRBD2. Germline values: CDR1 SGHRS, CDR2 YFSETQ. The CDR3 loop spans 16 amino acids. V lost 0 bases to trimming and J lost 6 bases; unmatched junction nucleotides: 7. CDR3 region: CASSLAASGSEDTQYF. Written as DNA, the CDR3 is TGCGCCAGCAGCTTGGCCGCTAGCGGGAGCGAGGATACGCAGTATTTT.